The clone carrying this TCR beta chain was detected ten times or more. This sample is part of a study of regulatory T cells in long-lasting Graves disease. Noted time point: newly diagnosed GD, antithyroid drugs for less than 3 months. RNA from PBMCs was the source of the TCR library. The TCR beta library used iRepertoire HTBI primers with Arm-PCR amplification of CDR3. MiXCR was run by TCRdb on the multiplex PCR reads, yielding one entry per CDR3 protein. The table records a few hundred thousand distinct CDR3 sequences, roughly 13% of them present only once. These same records also appear under a second study, on T cells in Graves' hyperthyroidism and ophthalmopathy.

The TCR originated in a man aged 25 to 40 with Graves disease. The input for sequencing was peripheral blood mononuclear cells (PBMCs), taken at new diagnosis, from a patient treated with antithyroid drugs.

The CDR3 is CSARDLNGDNQPQHF. The CDR3 nucleotides read TGCAGTGCTAGAGATCTCAACGGGGACAATCAGCCCCAGCATTTT. The chain links TRBV20-1 to TRBJ1-5; D remains unclear. Germline CDR1 DFQATT, CDR2 SNEGSKA (reference sequence). This CDR3 has 15 amino acids. Trimming left V 0 bases short and J 3 bases short, with 12 bases between.